This T cell receptor beta chain was sequenced in a study of blood T cell repertoires in COVID-19. About the study: COVID-19 samples, acute and convalescent, were from the United States, Italy and Spain. T cells, B-cell-depleted T cells, or PBMCs supplied cDNA or gDNA.

As processed by the authors: The assay estimated nucleated cells by amplifying reference gene primers. Profiled with immunoSEQ multiplex PCR; TCRdb holds only in-frame clones, not every one. From that table come the V and J calls and clone size; the DNA was used to work out D and trimming. The sample comprises more than 95,000 clones, roughly 88% of which are singletons, and roughly 5.4% rests with the top ten. This CDR3 has 14 amino acids. Germline CDR1 reads KGHSH; CDR2 reads LQKENI. Trimming took 3 bases from V and 3 from J, leaving 11 bases between them. This rearrangement joins TRBV18 to TRBJ1-2; D not resolved. The sequenced sample was peripheral blood. The sequence derives from a human donor in a cohort sampled during active COVID-19. In nucleotides, the CDR3 is TGTGCCAGCTCACCGGGCACCTGGGACTATGGCTACACCTTC. This encodes CASSPGTWDYGYTF.